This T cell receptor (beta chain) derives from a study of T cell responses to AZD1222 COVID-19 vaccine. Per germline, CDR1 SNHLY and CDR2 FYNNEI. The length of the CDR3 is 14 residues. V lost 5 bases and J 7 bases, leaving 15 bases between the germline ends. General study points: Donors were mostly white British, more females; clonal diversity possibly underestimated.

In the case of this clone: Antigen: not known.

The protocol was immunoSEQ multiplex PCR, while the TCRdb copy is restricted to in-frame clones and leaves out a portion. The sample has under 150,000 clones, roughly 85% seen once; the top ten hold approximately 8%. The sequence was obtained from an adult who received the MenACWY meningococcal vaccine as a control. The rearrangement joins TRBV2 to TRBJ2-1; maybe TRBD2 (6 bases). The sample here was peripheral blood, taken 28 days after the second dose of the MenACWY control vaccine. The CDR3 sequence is CASSPEGGENEQFF. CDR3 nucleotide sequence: TGTGCCAGCAGTCCGGAGGGAGGCGAGAATGAGCAGTTCTTC.